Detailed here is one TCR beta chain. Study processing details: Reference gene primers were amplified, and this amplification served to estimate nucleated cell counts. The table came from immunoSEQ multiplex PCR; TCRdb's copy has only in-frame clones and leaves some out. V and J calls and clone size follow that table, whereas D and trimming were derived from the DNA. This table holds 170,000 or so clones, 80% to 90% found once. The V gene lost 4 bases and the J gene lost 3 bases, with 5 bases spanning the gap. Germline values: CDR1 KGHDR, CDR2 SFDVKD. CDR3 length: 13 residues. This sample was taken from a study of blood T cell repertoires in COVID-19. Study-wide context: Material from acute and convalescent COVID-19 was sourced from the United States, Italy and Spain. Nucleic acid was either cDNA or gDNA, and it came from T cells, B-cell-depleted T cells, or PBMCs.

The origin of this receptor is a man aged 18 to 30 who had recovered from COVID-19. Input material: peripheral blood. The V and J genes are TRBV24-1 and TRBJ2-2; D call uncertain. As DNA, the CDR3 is TGTGCCACCAGTGAGCGTTACACCGGGGAGCTGTTTTTT. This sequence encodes CATSERYTGELFF.